This TCR beta chain was captured by sequencing in a study of CD8 T cells in ankylosing spondylitis. General observations from the study: Within matched ankylosing spondylitis synovial fluid, disease-linked clones were reportedly significantly enriched.

After removal of 7 bases from V and 5 bases from J, the junction contained 13 bases not matched to a gene. The germline gives CDR1 SQVTM, CDR2 ANQGSEA. The CDR3 runs 14 residues. Details on this clonotype: Its matching antigen is unknown.

Scientists made TCR beta libraries using quantitative 5'-RACE with molecular barcodes. Each CDR3 protein gets one entry after TCRdb re-called the 5' RACE reads with MiXCR. In the table there are 200,000 or so distinct CDR3 sequences, more than 25% of which are singletons. The sequenced sample consisted of blood, either unsorted or a sorted T cell fraction (not recorded which). V usage is TRBV29-1 and J usage is TRBJ2-5; 7 bases are a match to TRBD1. The clonotype comes from a male donor with ankylosing spondylitis or in good health (not recorded which). This chain's CDR3 is CSGGQPDRDETQYF. CDR3 in DNA: TGCAGCGGGGGACAGCCCGATCGGGATGAGACCCAGTACTTC.